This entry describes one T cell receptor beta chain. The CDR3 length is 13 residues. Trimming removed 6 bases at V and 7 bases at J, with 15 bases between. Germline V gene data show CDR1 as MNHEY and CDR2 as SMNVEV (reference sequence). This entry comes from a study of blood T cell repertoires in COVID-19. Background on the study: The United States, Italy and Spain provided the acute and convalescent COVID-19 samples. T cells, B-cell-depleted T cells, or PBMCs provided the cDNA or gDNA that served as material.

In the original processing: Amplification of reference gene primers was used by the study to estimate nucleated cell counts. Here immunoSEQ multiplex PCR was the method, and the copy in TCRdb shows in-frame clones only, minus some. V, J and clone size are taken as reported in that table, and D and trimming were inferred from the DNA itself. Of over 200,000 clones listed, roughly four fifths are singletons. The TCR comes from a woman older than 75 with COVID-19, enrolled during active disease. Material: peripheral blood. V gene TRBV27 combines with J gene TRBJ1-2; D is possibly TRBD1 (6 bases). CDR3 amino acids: CASSLTGFSGYTF. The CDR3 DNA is TGTGCCAGCAGCCTCACAGGGTTCTCTGGCTACACCTTC.